This TCR beta chain originates from a study of blood T cell repertoires in COVID-19. In the authors' methods: Reference gene primer amplification gave nucleated cell count estimates. Sequenced by immunoSEQ multiplex PCR; TCRdb stores in-frame clones only, minus some. Clonal size and the V and J genes are those of that table, whereas D and trimming came from the DNA. This sample yields about 210,000 clones, of which 70% to 90% are seen a single time; 5.1% belongs to the top ten. The CDR3 spans 14 residues. Looked up from germline, CDR1 is SGHKS and CDR2 is YYEKEE (reference sequence). Trimming took off 1 base at V and 1 base at J, with 5 bases between the two ends.

The gene calls are TRBV5-5 and TRBJ2-2; no reliable D call. Sequencing was done on a sample of peripheral blood. This TCR came from a middle-aged man with COVID-19, enrolled during active disease. The CDR3 DNA sequence: TGTGCCAGCAGCTTGATCTTGAACACCGGGGAGCTGTTTTTT. Its translation is CASSLILNTGELFF.